This TCR beta chain was recovered during a study of T cell repertoires in cytomegalovirus infection. Study overall: Indicated by public TCR beta signatures were CMV infection and matching HLA type.

Study outcomes and limitations: The ex vivo response showed dominance by HLA-C-restricted CMV-specific TCR beta clonotypes. Of the TCR beta families, the public ones yielded a cumulative frequency that identified carriers of CMV plus the relevant HLA.

The CDR3 loop spans 16 amino acids. V dropped 3 bases and J dropped 5 bases, with 17 bases sitting between them. This clonotype was seen only a few times. Its specificity is unknown. TCRdb independently ran MiXCR on the reads; one entry per CDR3 protein. The sample shows around 330,000 distinct CDR3 sequences, about a sixth of them seen only once. This chain uses TRBV12-3 or TRBV12-4 with TRBJ1-5; D might be TRBD1 (5 bases). Material: PBMCs. The source of this sequence is a human donor in good health (CMV status not recorded). Some clones in this sample may be carry-over from other donors' samples. The CDR3 loop is CASSFGGNRPDQPQHF. As DNA, the CDR3 is TGTGCCAGCAGTTTCGGGGGTAATAGGCCAGATCAGCCCCAGCATTTT.